One and the same sample provided the 9 T cell receptor beta chains below, sequenced in a study of chemoradiotherapy in HPV16-positive cancers. Here immunoSEQ multiplex PCR was the method, and the copy in TCRdb shows in-frame clones only, minus some. This table holds about 5,600 clones, around 80% found once. The specimen comprised tumor tissue, sampled from a patient who underwent chemoradiotherapy. Receptors originate from a human donor with HPV-associated anogenital cancer.

This sequence joins TRBV2 and TRBJ1-1, with D perhaps matching TRBD1 (6 bases). This CDR3 spans 13 amino acids. The germline V gene encodes CDR1 SNHLY and CDR2 FYNNEI. Trimming left V 6 bases short and J 8 bases short, with 16 bases between. The CDR3 is CASRRSEGGEAFF. CDR3 DNA sequence: TGTGCCAGCAGACGCTCAGAAGGGGGGGAAGCTTTCTTT. Full variable domain (outside the CDR3, taken from reference TRBV2 and TRBJ1-1): EPEVTQTPSHQVTQMGQEVILRCVPISNHLYFYWYRQILGQKVEFLVSFYNNEISEKSEIFDDQFSVERPDGSNFTLKIRSTKLEDSAMYFCASRRSEGGEAFFGQGTRLTVV.

This chain uses TRBV6-5 with TRBJ1-1, with D uncertain. Trimming took 3 bases from V and 1 from J, leaving 6 bases between them. There are 13 residues in the CDR3. Germline values: CDR1 MNHEY, CDR2 SVGAGI. CDR3 coding DNA: TGTGCCAGCAGTTATACGGGGAACACTGAAGCTTTCTTT. This encodes CASSYTGNTEAFF.

This clone was detected a few times. CDR3 nucleotides: TGTGCCAGCAGCCCCGACAGGGTGAGCTACGAGCAGTACTTC. Translating gives CASSPDRVSYEQYF. The rearrangement joins TRBV7-9 to TRBJ2-7, with TRBD1 identical over 7 bases. Per the germline V gene, CDR1 is SEHNR and CDR2 is FQNEAQ (reference sequence). V gave up 5 bases and J gave up 3 bases; unmatched junction bases: 7. The CDR3 has 14 amino acids.

This clone occurred once. The rearrangement links TRBV7-2 to TRBJ2-7, with 8 bases aligning to TRBD2. Trimming took 2 bases from V and 3 from J; bases not matched to a gene: 6. Per germline, CDR1 SGHTA and CDR2 FQGNSA. CDR3 length: 15 residues. The CDR3 coding sequence is TGTGCCAGCAGCTTAATGGCGGGGGGAGGCTACGAGCAGTACTTC. Amino acid sequence: CASSLMAGGGYEQYF.

V is TRBV5-1 and J is TRBJ2-7, with D perhaps assigned TRBD1 or TRBD2 (5 bases each). V gave up 4 bases and J gave up 0 bases, with 20 bases separating them. CDR3 length: 17 residues. Germline V CDR1 and CDR2: SGHRS, YFSETQ. CDR3 sequence: CASSPAGAGTLSYEQYF. The CDR3 bases are TGCGCCAGCAGCCCTGCCGGCGCCGGGACCCTCTCCTACGAGCAGTACTTC.

The chain is built from TRBV7-2 and TRBJ2-5; 10 bases line up with TRBD2. The CDR3 spans 16 residues. Germline V CDR1 and CDR2: SGHTA, FQGNSA. J gave up 2 bases and V 5 bases, and 8 bases lay outside the gene matches. The CDR3 DNA follows: TGTGCCAGCAGCCCCGGCAGCGGGGGGGGACAAGAGACCCAGTACTTC. The encoded protein is CASSPGSGGGQETQYF.

The rearrangement links TRBV7-2 to TRBJ2-3, with TRBD2 matching 8 bases. The CDR3 has 15 residues. V gave up 3 bases and J gave up 2 bases; unmatched junction bases: 4. Germline CDR1 reads SGHTA; CDR2 reads FQGNSA. The CDR3 region has the DNA TGTGCCAGCAGCTTTGCTAGCGGGTTCACAGATACGCAGTATTTT. The encoded protein is CASSFASGFTDTQYF.

This CDR3 reads CASSVWRSNHEQFF. The CDR3 DNA is TGTGCCAGCAGCGTGTGGAGGTCTAATCATGAGCAGTTCTTC. V gene TRBV11-2 combines with J gene TRBJ2-1, with TRBD2 as a possible D gene (5 bases). CDR3 length: 14 residues. CDR1 is SGHAT, CDR2 FQNNGV, per germline. Between the trimmed V and J ends, which lost 5 bases and 8 bases, there was a span of 16 bases. Using reference TRBV11-2 and TRBJ2-1 for the parts outside the CDR3, the full variable domain is EAGVAQSPRYKIIEKRQSVAFWCNPISGHATLYWYQQILGQGPKLLIQFQNNGVVDDSQLPKDRFSAERLKGVDSTLKIQPAKLEDSAVYLCASSVWRSNHEQFFGPGTRLTVL.

This chain connects TRBV18 to TRBJ2-3, with D perhaps TRBD1 or TRBD2 (5 bases each). The CDR3 has 15 amino acids. Between the trimmed V and J ends, which lost 4 bases and 14 bases, there was a span of 25 bases. Germline V gene lookup returns CDR1 KGHSH and CDR2 LQKENI. CDR3 DNA: TGTGCCAGCTCACTAGCGTCTGGGTTCGGGGCAATGTGGTATTTT. Translated: CASSLASGFGAMWYF.